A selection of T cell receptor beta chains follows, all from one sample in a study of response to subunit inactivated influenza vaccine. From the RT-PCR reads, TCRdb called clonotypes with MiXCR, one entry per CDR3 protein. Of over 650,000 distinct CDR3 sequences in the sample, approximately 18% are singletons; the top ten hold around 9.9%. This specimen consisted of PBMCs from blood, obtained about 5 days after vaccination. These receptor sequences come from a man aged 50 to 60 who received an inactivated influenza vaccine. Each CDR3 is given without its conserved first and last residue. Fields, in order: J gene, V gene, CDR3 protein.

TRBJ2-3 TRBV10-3 AISESGGADTQY
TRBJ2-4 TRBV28 ASSLLKLAQPAKNIQY
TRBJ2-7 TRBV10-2 ASSPRLGAIYEQY
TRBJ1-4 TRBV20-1 SAEGPNEKLF
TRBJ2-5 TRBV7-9 ASTSRISQETQS
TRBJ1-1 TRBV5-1 ASSQPDRQGTEAF
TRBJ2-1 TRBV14 ASSQDRYHEQF
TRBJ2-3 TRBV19 ASSPRQDTDTQY
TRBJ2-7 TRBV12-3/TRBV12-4 ASTKSGRDYEQY
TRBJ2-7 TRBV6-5 ASSPIPTEQY
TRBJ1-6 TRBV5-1 ASSPEPTGVGNSPLH
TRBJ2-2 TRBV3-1 ASSQVNTGELF
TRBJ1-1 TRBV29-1 SVRRDPSTEAF
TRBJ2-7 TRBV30 AWSLTSGPYEQY
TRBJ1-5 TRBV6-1 ASSDPGLEPQH
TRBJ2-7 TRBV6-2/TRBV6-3 ASSRNRDRRHEQY
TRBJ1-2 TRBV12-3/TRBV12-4 ASSKTNYGYT
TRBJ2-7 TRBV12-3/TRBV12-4 ASSQTGDAYEQY
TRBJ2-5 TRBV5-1 ASSFRDLKRETQY
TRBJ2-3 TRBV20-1 SASLPLAGLEDTQY
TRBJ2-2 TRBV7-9 ASSLAGHTGELF
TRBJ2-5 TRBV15 ATSREDGVEETQY
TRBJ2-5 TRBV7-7 ASSVGGEETQY
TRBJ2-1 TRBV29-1 STRGPFYNEQF
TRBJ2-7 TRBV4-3 ASSQDGRSGNEQY
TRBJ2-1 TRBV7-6 ASSLLMGGSSYNEQF
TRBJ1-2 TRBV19 ASSPGSGLSGYT
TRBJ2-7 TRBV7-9 ASSQTGRPGYEQY
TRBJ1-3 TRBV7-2 ASSLAGATGNTIY
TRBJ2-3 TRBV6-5 ASSYLSGGSTDTQY
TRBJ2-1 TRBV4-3 ASSQAPRSGRVYNEQF
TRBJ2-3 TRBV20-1 SATDRFLADTQY
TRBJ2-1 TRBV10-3 AISPGLAGGNEQF
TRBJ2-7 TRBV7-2 ASTRESGEQY
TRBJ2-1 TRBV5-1 ASSLGGGNSYNEQF
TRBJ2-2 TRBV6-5 ASVSENTGELF
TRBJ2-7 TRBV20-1 SASRGHEQY
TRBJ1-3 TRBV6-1 ASSAPGTKGNTIY
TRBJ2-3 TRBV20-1 SARDFAGGADTQY
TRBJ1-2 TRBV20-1 SVDLIDGYT
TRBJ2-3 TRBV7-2 ASSLGGTVTDTQY
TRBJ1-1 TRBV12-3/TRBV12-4 ASSFGVVSLAF
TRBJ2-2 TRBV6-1 ASRRLGHNTGELF
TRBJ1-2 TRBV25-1 ASSDPQGSGYT
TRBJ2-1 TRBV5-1 ASSRTGTGVNEQF
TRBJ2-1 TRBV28 ASRIDVFEF
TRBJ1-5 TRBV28 ASSFVGKRSSNQPQH
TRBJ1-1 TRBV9 ASSDYRRGNTEAF
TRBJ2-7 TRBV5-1 ASKMEGRFTYEQY